The 32 T cell receptor beta chains reported below all come from one sample, sequenced in a study of blood T cell repertoires in COVID-19. The assay was immunoSEQ multiplex PCR, and TCRdb's table has in-frame clones only and misses some. This sample has 300,000 to 350,000 clones; about 90% occur once, and the top ten carry 4% to 5.5%. The sequencing sample was made of PBMCs or T cells enriched from blood (not recorded which). The receptors originated from a woman aged 18-29 years with acute COVID-19.

The CDR3 coding sequence is TGTGCCAGCAGCCAATTCCCTAGCTCCTACAATGAGCAGTTCTTC. Its protein product is CASSQFPSSYNEQFF. The chain is built from TRBV16 and TRBJ2-1, with D hard to call. Germline V gene data show CDR1 as KGHSY and CDR2 as FQNENV. This CDR3 is 15 amino acids long. V was clipped by 1 base and J by 0 bases, with 7 bases between them.

The chain combines TRBV30 with TRBJ2-5; TRBD1 matches 10 bases. Germline V gene sequence: CDR1 GTSNPN, CDR2 SVGIG (reference sequence). CDR3 length equals 19 residues. The V and J ends lost 5 bases and 2 bases, in that order; junction bases with no gene match: 20. The CDR3 loop reads CAWDSVGQGGGWGQETQYF. The CDR3 coding sequence is TGTGCCTGGGACTCTGTTGGACAGGGGGGAGGATGGGGACAAGAGACCCAGTACTTC.

V and J are TRBV9 and TRBJ2-2, with 7 positions matching TRBD1. The germline V gene encodes CDR1 SGDLS and CDR2 YYNGEE. There are 16 residues in the CDR3. Germline trimming cut 0 bases from V and 1 base from J; bases unmatched to any gene: 3. CDR3 amino acids: CASSVGAGGNTGELFF. CDR3 bases: TGTGCCAGCAGCGTAGGCGCAGGGGGGAACACCGGGGAGCTGTTTTTT.

V usage is TRBV24-1 and J usage is TRBJ2-1; 7 bases fit TRBD1. Trimming at V came to 4 bases and at J to 5 bases, leaving 4 bases not matched to a gene. This CDR3 region has 14 residues. Germline V lookup: CDR1 KGHDR, CDR2 SFDVKD. The CDR3 DNA is TGTGCCACCAGTGACCCGACAGGGAACAATGAGCAGTTCTTC. Translated: CATSDPTGNNEQFF.

The gene calls are TRBV30 and TRBJ2-5; 10 bases map to TRBD2. CDR1 GTSNPN and CDR2 SVGIG come from the germline V gene (reference sequence). This CDR3 comprises 11 residues. The V and J ends lost 4 bases and 9 bases, in that order; junction bases with no gene match: 2. The CDR3 here is CAWTSGSPQYF. As DNA, the CDR3 is TGTGCCTGGACTAGCGGGAGCCCCCAGTACTTC.

The V call is TRBV11-3, the J call TRBJ2-7; the match to TRBD2 covers 9 bases. The CDR3 sequence is 16 residues long. The J segment lost 7 bases and the V segment lost 0 bases, leaving 10 bases of the junction unmatched. The V gene's germline CDR1 is SGHNT and CDR2 YENEEA. CDR3 bases: TGTGCCAGCAGCTTAGATGGCGCGGGAGGGCAAGGGGAGCAGTACTTC. Encoded protein: CASSLDGAGGQGEQYF.

The chain uses TRBV4-1 and TRBJ2-7; tentatively, D is TRBD2 (6 bases). Trimming left V 3 bases short and J 3 bases short, with 15 bases between. This CDR3 has 15 amino acids. CDR1 and CDR2 (germline): MGHRA, YSYEKL. The CDR3, as DNA: TGCGCCAGCAGCCAGACTAGTTCGACTGACTACGAGCAGTACTTC. Protein product: CASSQTSSTDYEQYF.

The V and J genes are TRBV7-9 and TRBJ2-1; 13 bases fit TRBD2. The CDR3 runs to 16 residues. Germline values: CDR1 SEHNR, CDR2 FQNEAQ (reference sequence). Germline trimming cut 1 base from V and 7 bases from J; bases unmatched to any gene: 4. CDR3 in amino acids: CASSLVMTSGRNEQFF. As DNA, the CDR3 is TGTGCCAGCAGCTTAGTAATGACTAGCGGGAGGAATGAGCAGTTCTTC.

The chain uses TRBV27 and TRBJ1-2; 12 nucleotides line up with TRBD1. CDR3 length: 19 amino acids. In germline, CDR1 is MNHEY, CDR2 SMNVEV (reference sequence). The V and J ends lost 0 bases and 4 bases, in that order; junction bases with no gene match: 12. CDR3 DNA sequence: TGTGCCAGCAGTTTATCTGCATCGGTCAGGGGACAGGGGGCCTATGGCTACACCTTC. Protein sequence: CASSLSASVRGQGAYGYTF.

This chain connects TRBV5-4 to TRBJ1-1, with D tentatively TRBD1 (5 bases). CDR1 and CDR2 from the germline V gene are SGHNT and YYREEE (reference sequence). The V end lost 4 bases, the J end lost 6 bases, and 16 bases lay between the germline ends. The CDR3 length is 14 residues. Here the CDR3 DNA reads TGTGCCAGCAGCGGAGGGGTAGGTACGGCTGAAGCTTTCTTT. Its translation: CASSGGVGTAEAFF.

This clone appeared a single time. The rearrangement joins TRBV11-2 to TRBJ1-1; D unresolved. The CDR3 spans 14 residues. Trimming took 5 bases from V and 0 from J, leaving 10 bases between them. The germline CDR1 and CDR2 sequences are SGHAT and FQNNGV. The CDR3 sequence: CASSPQRMNTEAFF. The CDR3 DNA reads as TGTGCCAGCAGCCCCCAGAGGATGAACACTGAAGCTTTCTTT.

V usage is TRBV5-6 and J usage is TRBJ1-4; 7 positions agree with TRBD1. The CDR3 is 15 amino acids. Per germline, CDR1 SGHDT and CDR2 YYEEEE. V lost 4 bases to trimming and J lost 7 bases; unmatched junction nucleotides: 10. Written as DNA, the CDR3 is TGTGCCAGCAGCCTAGGGACAGCCAAGGGTGAAAAACTGTTTTTT. Translation: CASSLGTAKGEKLFF.

The chain recombines TRBV3-1 (or the pseudogene TRBV3-2) with TRBJ2-5; D may be TRBD2 (5 bases). Germline assignment: CDR1 LGHDT and CDR2 YNNKEL (reference sequence). The CDR3 spans 15 residues. V was clipped by 4 bases and J by 2 bases, with 14 bases between them. The chain's CDR3 is CASSRLGRTQETQYF. The CDR3 DNA reads as TGTGCCAGCAGCCGCCTTGGAAGGACTCAAGAGACCCAGTACTTC.

The chain is built from TRBV2 and TRBJ2-3; 12 positions match TRBD2. The junction had 13 bases not matched to a gene; V was cut back by 6 bases and J by 9 bases. Germline V lookup: CDR1 SNHLY, CDR2 FYNNEI. The CDR3 runs to 16 residues. CDR3 nucleotides: TGTGCCAGCAGGGAATGGACTAGCGGGGCGCAGGGGACGCAGTATTTT. This codes for CASREWTSGAQGTQYF.

The genes are TRBV28 and TRBJ2-2; maybe TRBD2 (6 bases). The CDR3 runs 14 residues. Per germline, CDR1 MDHEN and CDR2 SYDVKM. The V gene lost 6 bases and the J gene lost 6 bases, with 14 bases spanning the gap. The CDR3: CASRAGTMAGELFF. The CDR3 coding sequence is TGTGCCAGCAGGGCGGGAACAATGGCCGGGGAGCTGTTTTTT.

This clone was detected a few times. The chain recombines TRBV7-9 with TRBJ1-1; weak D call: TRBD1 (6 bases). The CDR3 covers 15 residues. V was pared by 0 bases and J by 7 bases, with 15 bases between. Germline V gene sequence: CDR1 SEHNR, CDR2 FQNEAQ (reference sequence). In DNA, the CDR3 is TGTGCCAGCAGCTTAGCGTTAGGACAGAGCCTTGAAGCTTTCTTT. Protein sequence: CASSLALGQSLEAFF.

J is TRBJ2-7 and V is TRBV5-1; D may be TRBD2 (6 bases). The CDR3 spans 14 residues. CDR1 SGHRS and CDR2 YFSETQ come from the germline V gene. Trimming stripped 0 bases from V and 5 bases from J, with 12 bases between. CDR3 residues: CASSLAGSSNEQYF. As DNA, the CDR3 is TGCGCCAGCAGCTTGGCCGGGAGTAGCAACGAGCAGTACTTC.

V is TRBV7-9 and J is TRBJ2-7; D call uncertain. Deletions cut 2 bases from V and 5 bases from J, with 7 bases between. Germline V CDR1 and CDR2: SEHNR, FQNEAQ (reference sequence). This CDR3 region has 12 residues. The CDR3 here is CASSLMADEQYF. CDR3 in DNA: TGTGCCAGCAGCTTAATGGCTGACGAGCAGTACTTC.

With respect to this clone: Other nucleotide sequences in the sample specify the same CDR3. The CDR3 loop is CASSSGGETQYF. DNA for the CDR3: TGTGCCAGCAGTTCGGGAGGGGAGACCCAGTACTTC. This sequence joins TRBV27 and TRBJ2-5, with TRBD2 matching over 8 bases. The V and J ends lost 4 bases and 5 bases, in that order; junction bases with no gene match: 0. This CDR3 comprises 12 residues. Germline CDR1 is MNHEY and CDR2 is SMNVEV (reference sequence).

The gene calls are TRBV7-2 and TRBJ1-3; 8 nucleotides agree with TRBD1. The J segment lost 3 bases and the V segment lost 5 bases, leaving 6 bases of the junction unmatched. The V gene's germline CDR1 is SGHTA and CDR2 FQGNSA. CDR3 size: 15 residues. The chain's CDR3 is CASSLRGLYGNTIYF. The DNA of the CDR3 is TGTGCCAGCAGCCTCAGGGGGCTCTATGGAAACACCATATATTTT.

The J gene is TRBJ1-1, the V gene TRBV7-9; TRBD1 matches at 10 bases. The CDR3 loop spans 14 amino acids. V was clipped by 5 bases and J by 3 bases; unmatched bases: 3. Germline V gene sequence: CDR1 SEHNR, CDR2 FQNEAQ (reference sequence). The chain's CDR3 is CASSRTGGHTEAFF. The CDR3 coding sequence is TGTGCCAGCAGCCGGACAGGGGGACACACTGAAGCTTTCTTT.

This clone was observed once. The J gene is TRBJ1-3, the V gene TRBV7-9, with 8 bases identical to TRBD1. This CDR3 is 16 amino acids long. V shed 5 bases, J shed 4 bases, and the junction held 10 bases outside the gene matches. Germline CDR1 reads SEHNR; CDR2 reads FQNEAQ (reference sequence). The CDR3 sequence is CASSPRGQGGGNTIYF. The CDR3 region has the DNA TGTGCCAGCAGCCCGAGAGGACAGGGCGGGGGAAACACCATATATTTT.

This chain connects TRBV10-3 to TRBJ2-7; D gene ambiguous. V was clipped by 3 bases and J by 0 bases, with 12 bases between them. This CDR3 contains 15 residues. Germline V gene data show CDR1 as ENHRY and CDR2 as SYGVKD. CDR3 sequence reads: CAISDRVQSSYEQYF. CDR3 bases: TGTGCCATCAGTGATCGGGTCCAGAGCTCCTACGAGCAGTACTTC.

The chain's CDR3 is CASSLVIAGGPDEQYF. CDR3 in DNA: TGCGCCAGCAGCTTGGTAATAGCGGGAGGGCCCGACGAGCAGTACTTC. The chain has TRBV5-1 and TRBJ2-7; 11 nucleotides match TRBD2. V shed 0 bases, J shed 5 bases, and the junction held 7 bases outside the gene matches. The germline V gene encodes CDR1 SGHRS and CDR2 YFSETQ. This CDR3 contains 16 residues.

The rearrangement links TRBV28 to TRBJ2-7, with D perhaps TRBD2 (5 bases). The germline V and J ends were trimmed by 1 base and 6 bases, with 16 bases remaining between them. CDR3 length: 15 amino acids. CDR1 is MDHEN and CDR2 is SYDVKM in the germline V gene. Here the CDR3 reads CASSLSPVGSFEQYF. The CDR3 DNA sequence: TGTGCCAGCAGTTTATCTCCGGTTGGGAGCTTCGAGCAGTACTTC.

The chain has TRBV7-6 and TRBJ2-1, with 13 positions matching TRBD2. This CDR3 contains 15 residues. V dropped 3 bases and J dropped 5; count of bases not matched to a gene: 1. The germline V gene encodes CDR1 SGHVS and CDR2 FNYEAQ. CDR3 in amino acids: CASSLGTSGNNEQFF. The DNA for the CDR3 is TGTGCCAGCAGCTTGGGGACTAGCGGGAACAATGAGCAGTTCTTC.

In this sample, this clone turned up once. The chain links TRBV28 to TRBJ1-2; 7 nucleotides line up with TRBD1. The V segment lost 5 bases and the J segment 0 bases; nucleotides outside the gene matches: 9. The germline V gene encodes CDR1 MDHEN and CDR2 SYDVKM. This CDR3 has 16 residues. The CDR3 is CASSLLYRGANYGYTF. The CDR3 nucleotides are TGTGCCAGCAGTCTACTCTACAGGGGAGCTAACTATGGCTACACCTTC.

The rearrangement uses TRBV19 and TRBJ1-3; perhaps TRBD1 as D (5 bases). The CDR3 extends over 14 amino acids. Germline CDR1 is LNHDA and CDR2 is SQIVND (reference sequence). V shed 6 bases and J shed 3 bases, with 12 bases lying between them. The CDR3 spells CASSQGLHGNTIYF. The DNA for the CDR3 is TGTGCCAGTAGCCAGGGTTTACATGGAAACACCATATATTTT.

Only one count was recorded for this clone. The rearrangement joins TRBV14 to TRBJ1-2; D is possibly TRBD1 (6 bases). The CDR3 sequence is 13 residues long. V was cut by 4 bases and J by 5 bases, with 11 bases left in between. CDR1 and CDR2 from the germline V gene are SGHDN and FVKESK. In nucleotides, the CDR3 is TGTGCCAGCAGCCCCTCGACAGGTTATGGCTACACCTTC. It encodes CASSPSTGYGYTF.

This chain connects TRBV12-3 or TRBV12-4 to TRBJ1-2; no definite D call. Trimming pared 11 bases from V and 0 bases from J, leaving 13 bases between. The CDR3 is 13 residues long. The CDR3 protein is CAVRETSNYGYTF. CDR3 DNA sequence: TGTGCCGTTAGGGAGACCTCTAACTATGGCTACACCTTC.

The chain links TRBV27 to TRBJ2-4; D is possibly TRBD2 (5 bases). Trimming stripped 6 bases from V and 6 bases from J, with 9 bases between. There are 12 residues in the CDR3. CDR1 and CDR2 from the germline V gene are MNHEY and SMNVEV (reference sequence). CDR3 loop: CASSSRGNIQYF. The CDR3 DNA follows: TGTGCCAGCAGCTCCCGGGGAAACATTCAGTACTTC.

This chain links TRBV3-1 (or the pseudogene TRBV3-2) with TRBJ2-2; 9 bases are shared with TRBD1. This CDR3 comprises 15 residues. Germline trimming cut 7 bases from V and 7 bases from J; bases unmatched to any gene: 10. The germline gives CDR1 LGHDT, CDR2 YNNKEL (reference sequence). The CDR3 here is CASTPGTGFHGELFF. CDR3 DNA sequence: TGTGCCAGCACCCCAGGGACAGGGTTCCACGGGGAGCTGTTTTTT.